This T cell receptor (beta chain) is drawn from a study of early T cells in non-severe SARS-CoV-2 infection. Turning to the study itself: Bulk RNA from unsorted whole blood was sequenced; chains were unpaired. The study, taken as a whole, reports: Private and CD4 specificities were missed by VDJdb matching, skewed to anti-spike CD8.

This clonotype was observed a handful of times. Its antigen is as yet unknown. Each single cDNA molecule received a unique molecular identifier. One entry per CDR3 protein, called by TCRdb with MiXCR from the 5' RACE reads. The sample comprises about 36,000 distinct CDR3 sequences, more than 8% of which are singletons, and about 12% rests with the top ten. In germline, CDR1 is SEHNR, CDR2 FQNEAQ (reference sequence). J was trimmed by 11 bases and V by 4 bases; bases with no gene match: 22. The CDR3 length is 17 residues. The rearrangement joins TRBV7-9 to TRBJ1-2; 7 nucleotides match TRBD1. The TCR was taken from an adult who was a healthcare worker with PCR-confirmed SARS-CoV-2 infection or an uninfected control (not recorded which). The specimen sequenced was whole blood. The DNA of the CDR3 is TGTGCCAGCAGCTCCATGAGACAGGGCTTTTCTCTACAACTTTACACCTTC. It specifies CASSSMRQGFSLQLYTF.